The 15 T cell receptor beta chains below were found in one sample sequenced in a study of cytomegalovirus exposure and HLA in healthy donors. PCR employed 60 Vbeta and 13 Jbeta primers. Method: immunoSEQ multiplex PCR; TCRdb's copy keeps in-frame clones and lacks some. Counted here are 190,000 or so clones, 80% occurring once; the ten biggest clones make up roughly 0.7%. Sequencing was done on a sample of PBMCs. Receptors originate from a boy aged 5-17 years in good health and CMV-seronegative.

In its sample, this clone was seen once. This chain uses TRBV25-1 with TRBJ1-1; no reliable D call. CDR1 and CDR2 from the germline V gene are MGHDK and SYGVNS. V lost 0 bases, J lost 5 bases, and 13 bases lay in between. The CDR3 runs 15 residues. The CDR3 sequence: CASSEYATGETEAFF. In nucleotides, the CDR3 is TGTGCCAGCAGTGAATATGCGACGGGTGAGACTGAAGCTTTCTTT.

The chain has TRBV2 and TRBJ2-5; perhaps TRBD2 as D (6 bases). The V end was cut by 4 bases, the J end by 5 bases, with 11 bases between. Germline V gene lookup returns CDR1 SNHLY and CDR2 FYNNEI. This CDR3 contains 13 residues. The chain's CDR3 is CASSVNGGETQYF. CDR3 nucleotide sequence: TGTGCCAGCAGTGTCAATGGGGGGGAGACCCAGTACTTC.

A single count supports this clone. This sequence joins TRBV5-5 and TRBJ1-5; D remains unclear. Looked up from germline, CDR1 is SGHKS and CDR2 is YYEKEE (reference sequence). The CDR3 totals 14 residues. V dropped 4 bases and J dropped 4 bases, with 12 bases sitting between them. The chain's CDR3 is CASSPLGGNQPQHF. CDR3 coding DNA: TGTGCCAGCAGCCCGCTCGGCGGAAATCAGCCCCAGCATTTT.

This chain links TRBV9 with TRBJ2-6; 9 bases map to TRBD1. CDR3 length equals 15 residues. Looked up from germline, CDR1 is SGDLS and CDR2 is YYNGEE. The V gene end was trimmed by 1 base and the J gene end by 6 bases; junction bases not matched to a gene: 2. The CDR3 nucleotides are TGTGCCAGCAGCGTAAGGACAGGGGAGGCCAACGTCCTGACTTTC. Its protein is CASSVRTGEANVLTF.

This chain links TRBV5-4 with TRBJ1-1; D unclear. CDR1 is SGHNT, CDR2 YYREEE, per germline (reference sequence). The CDR3 covers 13 residues. V shed 0 bases and J shed 2 bases, with 5 bases lying between them. Here the CDR3 DNA reads TGTGCCAGCAGCTTGGCGGGAAACACTGAAGCTTTCTTT. Translated: CASSLAGNTEAFF.

The gene calls are TRBV7-8 and TRBJ1-5, with 10 bases lining up with TRBD1. The germline V gene encodes CDR1 SGHVS and CDR2 FQNEAQ. There are 16 residues in the CDR3. V gave up 1 base and J gave up 7 bases; unmatched junction bases: 7. CDR3 sequence: CASSLDGTGVYQPQHF. DNA for the CDR3: TGTGCCAGCAGCTTAGATGGGACAGGGGTTTACCAGCCCCAGCATTTT.

The genes are TRBV9 and TRBJ1-1; D call uncertain. CDR1 is SGDLS, CDR2 YYNGEE, per germline. Trimming removed 3 bases at V and 1 base at J, with 10 bases between. CDR3 length: 14 amino acids. In DNA, the CDR3 is TGTGCCAGCAGCGACGGGTTACAGAACACTGAAGCTTTCTTT. It encodes CASSDGLQNTEAFF.

J is TRBJ2-5 and V is TRBV13; D perhaps matches TRBD2 (6 bases). CDR1 is PRHDT and CDR2 is FYEKMQ in the germline V gene (reference sequence). Between the trimmed V and J ends, which lost 1 base and 5 bases, there was a span of 17 bases. The CDR3 is 16 amino acids. In DNA, the CDR3 is TGTGCCAGCAGCTTAGATCGCGGGACCGCGAAGGAGACCCAGTACTTC. It encodes CASSLDRGTAKETQYF.

The chain carries TRBV6-1 and TRBJ2-7, with 8 bases that match TRBD1. From germline, CDR1 is MNHNS and CDR2 SASEGT. This CDR3 spans 15 amino acids. Trimming at V came to 1 base and at J to 7 bases, leaving 9 bases not matched to a gene. CDR3 residues: CASSEEAGGAGEQYF. The DNA of the CDR3 is TGTGCCAGCAGTGAAGAGGCAGGGGGCGCGGGGGAGCAGTACTTC.

Concerning this clone: The junction departs from the called germline gene at one end, perhaps through a read error. V usage is TRBV7-9 and J usage is TRBJ2-3, with TRBD2 matching 10 bases. The CDR3 length is 16 residues. CDR1 is SEHNR, CDR2 FQNEAQ, per germline (reference sequence). The CDR3 loop is CSSGTSDAASTDTQYF. The CDR3 DNA sequence: TGTTCCAGCGGGACTAGCGACGCCGCTAGCACAGATACGCAGTATTTT.

The rearrangement links TRBV11-1 to TRBJ2-1; TRBD1 matches at 9 bases. The CDR3 is made up of 13 amino acids. In germline, CDR1 is SGHAT, CDR2 FQDESV (reference sequence). After removal of 9 bases from V and 6 bases from J, the junction contained 6 bases not matched to a gene. CDR3 bases: TGTGCCAGTTCCGGGACAGGGCGCAATGAGCAGTTCTTC. Translation gives CASSGTGRNEQFF. The variable domain in full, with the rest retrieved from reference TRBV11-1 and TRBJ2-1, is EAEVAQSPRYKITEKSQAVAFWCDPISGHATLYWYRQILGQGPELLVQFQDESVVDDSQLPKDRFSAERLKGVDSTLKIQPAELGDSAMYLCASSGTGRNEQFFGPGTRLTVL.

The J gene is TRBJ2-1, the V gene TRBV2; tentative D call: TRBD2 (6 bases). CDR1 is SNHLY and CDR2 is FYNNEI in the germline V gene. The V end was cut by 8 bases, the J end by 12 bases, with 14 bases between. The CDR3 consists of 11 residues. The CDR3 region is CASGDWALQFF. The CDR3 nucleotides read TGTGCCAGCGGGGACTGGGCCTTGCAGTTCTTC.

Note on this clone: The junction departs from germline at one end; a sequencing error may be responsible. The same CDR3 arises from other DNA sequences in this sample as well. This sequence joins TRBV9 and TRBJ1-3; D not resolved. Germline values: CDR1 SGDLS, CDR2 YYNGEE. The CDR3 sequence is 14 residues long. The CDR3 spells CASTRGAPGNTIYF. For the CDR3, the DNA is TGTGCCAGCACTCGGGGAGCGCCCGGAAACACCATATACTTT.

This chain joins TRBV6-1 and TRBJ2-7, with 13 positions matching TRBD2. CDR3 length: 16 amino acids. In germline, CDR1 is MNHNS, CDR2 SASEGT. The V gene end was trimmed by 3 bases and the J gene end by 3 bases; junction bases not matched to a gene: 5. The CDR3 coding sequence is TGTGCCAGCAGTGAGGCCCGACTAGCGGGGGGCTACGAGCAGTACTTC. It specifies CASSEARLAGGYEQYF.

The chain links TRBV5-6 to TRBJ2-5; D remains unclear. The V end lost 3 bases, the J end lost 5 bases, and 20 bases lay between the germline ends. In germline, CDR1 is SGHDT, CDR2 YYEEEE. The CDR3 runs 16 residues. CDR3 sequence reads: CASSSFPGRSQETQYF. CDR3 bases: TGTGCCAGCAGCTCCTTTCCAGGCAGGTCGCAGGAGACCCAGTACTTC.